What follows describes a single TCR beta chain. Its antigen remains unidentified. The CDR3 contains 15 residues. The germline V gene encodes CDR1 SGHTA and CDR2 FQGTGA. V trimming: 5 bases; J trimming: 2 bases; junction bases outside the gene matches: 8. This entry comes from a study of blood T cells in healthy people across ages. Primed by a sample-barcoded 5' primer and a J-beta primer mix, a second PCR proceeded for roughly 6 to 12 cycles. The template-switch adaptor was a 5' adaptor with 12 random nucleotides. It tagged each cDNA molecule. TCRdb re-analysed the 5' RACE reads in MiXCR, keeping a single row per CDR3 protein. This table has 1.5 million to 2 million distinct CDR3 sequences, about two fifths appearing once. General study points: Per-million-T-cell TCR beta diversity fell roughly linearly with age. Using unsorted PBMCs precluded a conclusive naive versus antigen-experienced comparison. Investigators treated diversity estimates from one million T cells as underestimates.

The receptor was isolated from a human donor in good health. The chain is built from TRBV7-3 and TRBJ1-1; 7 bases are shared with TRBD1. The specimen sequenced was blood. The CDR3 loop is CASSHGVGGNTEAFF. The DNA of the CDR3 is TGTGCCAGCAGCCACGGGGTAGGGGGCAACACTGAAGCTTTCTTT.